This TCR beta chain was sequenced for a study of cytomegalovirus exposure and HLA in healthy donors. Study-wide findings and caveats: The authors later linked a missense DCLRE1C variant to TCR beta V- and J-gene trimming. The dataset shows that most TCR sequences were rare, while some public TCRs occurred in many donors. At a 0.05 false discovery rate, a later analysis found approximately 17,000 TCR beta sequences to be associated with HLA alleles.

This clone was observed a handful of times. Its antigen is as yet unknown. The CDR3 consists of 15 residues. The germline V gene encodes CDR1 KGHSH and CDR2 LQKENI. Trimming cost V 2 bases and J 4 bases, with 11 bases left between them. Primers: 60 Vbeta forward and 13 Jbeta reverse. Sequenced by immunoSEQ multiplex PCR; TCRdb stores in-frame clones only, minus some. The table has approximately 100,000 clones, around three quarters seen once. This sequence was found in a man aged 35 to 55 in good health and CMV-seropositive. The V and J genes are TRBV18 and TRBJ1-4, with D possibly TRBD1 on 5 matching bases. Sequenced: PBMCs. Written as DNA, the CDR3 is TGTGCCAGCTCACCAGGGGGGAACCGTAATGAAAAACTGTTTTTT. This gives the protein CASSPGGNRNEKLFF.